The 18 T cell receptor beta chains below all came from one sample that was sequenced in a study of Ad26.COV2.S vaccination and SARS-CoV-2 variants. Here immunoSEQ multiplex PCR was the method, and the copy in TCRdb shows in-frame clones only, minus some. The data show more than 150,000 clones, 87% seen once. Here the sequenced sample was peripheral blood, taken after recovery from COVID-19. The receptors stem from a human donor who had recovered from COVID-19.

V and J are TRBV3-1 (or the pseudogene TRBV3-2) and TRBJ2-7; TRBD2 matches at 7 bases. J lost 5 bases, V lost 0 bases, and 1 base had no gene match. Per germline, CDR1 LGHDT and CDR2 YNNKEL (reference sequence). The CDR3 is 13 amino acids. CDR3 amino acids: CASSQEGRDEQYF. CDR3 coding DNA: TGTGCCAGCAGCCAAGAAGGGAGGGACGAGCAGTACTTC.

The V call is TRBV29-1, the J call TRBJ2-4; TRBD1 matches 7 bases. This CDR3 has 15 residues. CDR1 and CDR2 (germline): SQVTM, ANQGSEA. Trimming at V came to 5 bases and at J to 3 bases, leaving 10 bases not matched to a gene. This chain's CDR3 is CSVYEGAGFKNIQYF. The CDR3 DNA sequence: TGCAGCGTTTACGAGGGGGCTGGATTCAAAAACATTCAGTACTTC.

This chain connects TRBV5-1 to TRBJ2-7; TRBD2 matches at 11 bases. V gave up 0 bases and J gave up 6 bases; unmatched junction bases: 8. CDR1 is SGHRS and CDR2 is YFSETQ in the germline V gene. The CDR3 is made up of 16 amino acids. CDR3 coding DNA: TGCGCCAGCAGCTTGGGCTGGACTAGCGGGTGGGCCGAGCAGTACTTC. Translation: CASSLGWTSGWAEQYF.

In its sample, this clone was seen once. The DNA of the CDR3 is TGCGCCAGCACGTTCGACACTGAAGCTTTCTTT. This translates into CASTFDTEAFF. This rearrangement joins TRBV5-1 to TRBJ1-1; no firm D call. V was shortened by 6 bases and J by 3 bases, with 6 bases between the two germline ends. In germline, CDR1 is SGHRS, CDR2 YFSETQ. The length of the CDR3 is 11 residues.

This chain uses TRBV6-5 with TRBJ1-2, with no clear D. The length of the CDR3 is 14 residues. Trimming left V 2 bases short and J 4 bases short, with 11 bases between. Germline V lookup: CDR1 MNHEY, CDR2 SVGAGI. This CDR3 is CASSYSDGTYGYTF. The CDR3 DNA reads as TGTGCCAGCAGTTACAGCGACGGCACCTATGGCTACACCTTC.

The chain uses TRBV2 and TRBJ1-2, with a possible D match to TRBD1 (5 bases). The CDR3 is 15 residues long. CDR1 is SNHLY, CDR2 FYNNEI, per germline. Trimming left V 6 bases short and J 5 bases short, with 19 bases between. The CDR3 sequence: CASSPEGGASYGYTF. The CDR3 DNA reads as TGTGCCAGCAGCCCCGAGGGAGGGGCTTCGTATGGCTACACCTTC.

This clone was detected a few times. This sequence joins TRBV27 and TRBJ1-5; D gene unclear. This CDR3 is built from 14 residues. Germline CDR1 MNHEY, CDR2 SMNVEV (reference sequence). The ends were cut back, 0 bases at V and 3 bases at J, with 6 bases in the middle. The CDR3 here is CASSLSRLNQPQHF. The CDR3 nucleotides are TGTGCCAGCAGTTTATCCCGACTCAATCAGCCCCAGCATTTT.

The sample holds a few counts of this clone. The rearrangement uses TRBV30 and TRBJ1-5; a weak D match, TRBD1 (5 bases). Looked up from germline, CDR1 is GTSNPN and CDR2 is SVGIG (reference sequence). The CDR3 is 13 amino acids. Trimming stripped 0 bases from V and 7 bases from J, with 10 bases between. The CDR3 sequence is CAWSVGGDQPQHF. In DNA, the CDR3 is TGTGCCTGGAGTGTGGGTGGGGACCAGCCCCAGCATTTT.

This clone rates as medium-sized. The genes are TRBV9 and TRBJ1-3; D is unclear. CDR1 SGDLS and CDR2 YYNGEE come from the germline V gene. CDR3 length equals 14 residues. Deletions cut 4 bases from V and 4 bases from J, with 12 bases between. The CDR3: CASSFTLDGNTIYF. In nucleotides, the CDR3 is TGTGCCAGCAGCTTCACTCTGGACGGAAACACCATATATTTT.

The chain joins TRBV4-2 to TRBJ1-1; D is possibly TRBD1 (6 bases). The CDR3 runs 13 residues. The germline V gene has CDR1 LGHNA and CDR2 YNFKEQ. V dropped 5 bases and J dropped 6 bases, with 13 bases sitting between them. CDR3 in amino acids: CASSYTTGPEAFF. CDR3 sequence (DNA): TGTGCCAGCAGCTACACGACAGGACCTGAAGCTTTCTTT.

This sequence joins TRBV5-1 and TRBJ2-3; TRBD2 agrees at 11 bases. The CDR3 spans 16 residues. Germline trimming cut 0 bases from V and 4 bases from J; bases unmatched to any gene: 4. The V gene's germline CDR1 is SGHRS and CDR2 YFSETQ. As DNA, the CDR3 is TGCGCCAGCAGCTTGGCTAGCGGGGGGAGGGCAGATACGCAGTATTTT. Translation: CASSLASGGRADTQYF.

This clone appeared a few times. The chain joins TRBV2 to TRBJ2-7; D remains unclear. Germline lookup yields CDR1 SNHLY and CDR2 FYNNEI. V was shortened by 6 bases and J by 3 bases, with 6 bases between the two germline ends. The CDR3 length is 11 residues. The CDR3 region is CASRVVYEQYF. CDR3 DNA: TGTGCCAGCAGGGTCGTCTACGAGCAGTACTTC.

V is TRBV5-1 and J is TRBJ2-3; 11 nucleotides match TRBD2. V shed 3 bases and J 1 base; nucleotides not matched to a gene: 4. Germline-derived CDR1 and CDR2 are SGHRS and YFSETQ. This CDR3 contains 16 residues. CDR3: CASSSGLAVGTDTQYF. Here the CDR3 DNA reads TGCGCCAGCAGCTCGGGACTAGCGGTTGGCACAGATACGCAGTATTTT.

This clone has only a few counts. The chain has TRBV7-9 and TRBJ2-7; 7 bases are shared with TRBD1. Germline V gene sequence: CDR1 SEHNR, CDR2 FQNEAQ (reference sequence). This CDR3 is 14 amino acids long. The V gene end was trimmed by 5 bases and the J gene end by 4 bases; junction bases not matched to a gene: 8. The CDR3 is CASSAIRQGYEQYF. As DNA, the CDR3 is TGTGCCAGCAGCGCTATTAGACAGGGTTACGAGCAGTACTTC.

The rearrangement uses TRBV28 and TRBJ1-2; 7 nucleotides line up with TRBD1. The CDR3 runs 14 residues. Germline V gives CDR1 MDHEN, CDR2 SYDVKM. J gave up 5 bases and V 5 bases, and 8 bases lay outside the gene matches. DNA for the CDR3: TGTGCCAGCAGTCCAGGACAGGATAGGTATGGCTACACCTTC. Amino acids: CASSPGQDRYGYTF.

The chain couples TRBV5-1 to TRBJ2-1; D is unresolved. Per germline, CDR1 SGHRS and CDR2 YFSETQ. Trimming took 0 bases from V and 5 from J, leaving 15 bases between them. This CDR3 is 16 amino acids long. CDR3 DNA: TGCGCCAGCAGCTTGGTTGTGGCGGTGGGGAACAATGAGCAGTTCTTC. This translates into CASSLVVAVGNNEQFF.

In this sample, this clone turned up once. The CDR3 reads CASSLDQGNGRNTIYF. The DNA of the CDR3 is TGCGCCAGCAGCTTGGACCAGGGAAATGGAAGGAACACCATATATTTT. The chain combines TRBV5-1 with TRBJ1-3; weak D call: TRBD1 (5 bases). The germline gives CDR1 SGHRS, CDR2 YFSETQ. V dropped 0 bases and J dropped 7 bases, with 17 bases sitting between them. The CDR3 consists of 16 residues.

Here the CDR3 DNA reads TGTGCCAGCAGCCCGTCCCCCCAGGGGGCTAGTTATGGCTACACCTTC. Encoded protein: CASSPSPQGASYGYTF. The chain couples TRBV13 to TRBJ1-2; 8 bases are shared with TRBD1. The CDR3 loop spans 16 amino acids. Germline loops: CDR1 PRHDT, CDR2 FYEKMQ (reference sequence). Germline trimming cut 5 bases from V and 5 bases from J; bases unmatched to any gene: 13.